This T cell receptor beta chain was identified in a study of PD-L1 blockade in urothelial cancer. Here immunoSEQ multiplex PCR was the method, and the copy in TCRdb shows in-frame clones only, minus some. The table has 23,000 or so clones, approximately 82% seen once; the top ten hold 1.5% to 2%. The time point is: peripheral blood 6 weeks after treatment start. This CDR3 contains 15 residues. Germline V gene sequence: CDR1 SGHTA, CDR2 FQGNSA. The trim removed 6 bases at V and 6 bases at J, leaving 11 bases unmatched. This sequence joins TRBV7-2 and TRBJ1-1; 9 nucleotides agree with TRBD1. The starting material was PBMCs, obtained around atezolizumab (anti-PD-L1) treatment. The TCR originated in a man in his 70s with urothelial cancer. This CDR3 reads CASRPPGQGTPEAFF. The DNA of the CDR3 is TGTGCCAGCAGACCACCGGGACAGGGTACCCCTGAAGCTTTCTTT.